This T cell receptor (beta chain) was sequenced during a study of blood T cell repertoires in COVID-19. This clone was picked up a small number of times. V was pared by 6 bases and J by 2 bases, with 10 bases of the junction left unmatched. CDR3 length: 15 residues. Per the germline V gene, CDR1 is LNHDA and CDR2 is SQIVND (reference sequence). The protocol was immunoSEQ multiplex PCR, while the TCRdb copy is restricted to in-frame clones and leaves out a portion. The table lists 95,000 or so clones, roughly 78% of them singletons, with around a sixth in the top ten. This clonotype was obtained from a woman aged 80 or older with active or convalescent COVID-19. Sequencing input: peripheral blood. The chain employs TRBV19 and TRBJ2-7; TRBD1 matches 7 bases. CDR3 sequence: CASSPDRDGTYEQYF. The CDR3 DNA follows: TGTGCCAGTAGCCCAGACAGGGACGGAACCTACGAGCAGTACTTC.